The clone carrying this TCR beta chain came up once. The antigen is undetermined. Samples underwent the assay at deep level. Repertoires were generated with immunoSEQ multiplex PCR, while TCRdb's copy carries only in-frame clones and drops some. The data hold some 2,000,000 clones, with about 95% observed a single time. The data are from a study of shared clonotypes between healthy human individuals. Regarding the study as a whole: Relative to clonotypes present in all four donors, those not shared had lower generation probabilities.

Germline-derived CDR1 and CDR2 are MRHNA and SNTAGT. This CDR3 contains 14 residues. Trimming cost V 6 bases and J 7 bases, with 19 bases left between them. V usage is TRBV6-4 and J usage is TRBJ2-7; D possibly uses TRBD1 or TRBD2 (5 bases each). What was sequenced was naive CD4+ T cells sorted from blood. Subset noted: CD45RA+ positively selected. The source is a young man in good health. The chain's CDR3 is CASSWETVSEEQYF. The CDR3 coding sequence is TGTGCCAGCAGCTGGGAGACAGTATCTGAAGAGCAGTACTTC.